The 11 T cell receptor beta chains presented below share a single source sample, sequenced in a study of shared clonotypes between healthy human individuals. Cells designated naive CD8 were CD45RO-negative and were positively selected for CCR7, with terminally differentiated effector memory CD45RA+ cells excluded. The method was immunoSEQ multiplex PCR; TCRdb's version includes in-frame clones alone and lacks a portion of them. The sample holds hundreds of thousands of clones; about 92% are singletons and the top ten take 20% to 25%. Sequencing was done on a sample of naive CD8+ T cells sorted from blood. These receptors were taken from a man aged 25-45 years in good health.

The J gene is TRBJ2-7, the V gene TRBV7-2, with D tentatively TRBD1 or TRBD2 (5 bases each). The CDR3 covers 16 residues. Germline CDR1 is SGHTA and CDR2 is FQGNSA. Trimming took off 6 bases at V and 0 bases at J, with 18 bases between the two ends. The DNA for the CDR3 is TGTGCCAGCAGTTTTCGGCCGGGACGTGTCTCCTACGAGCAGTACTTC. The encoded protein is CASSFRPGRVSYEQYF.

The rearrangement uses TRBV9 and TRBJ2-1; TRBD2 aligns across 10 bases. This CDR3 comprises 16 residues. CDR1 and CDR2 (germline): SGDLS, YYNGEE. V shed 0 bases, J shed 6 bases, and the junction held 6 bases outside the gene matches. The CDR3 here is CASSVGASGRGNEQFF. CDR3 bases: TGTGCCAGCAGCGTAGGGGCTAGCGGGAGAGGCAATGAGCAGTTCTTC.

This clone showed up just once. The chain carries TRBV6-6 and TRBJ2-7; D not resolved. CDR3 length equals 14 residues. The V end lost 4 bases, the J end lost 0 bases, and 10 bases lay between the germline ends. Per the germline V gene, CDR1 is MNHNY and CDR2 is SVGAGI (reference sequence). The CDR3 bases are TGTGCCAGCAGTTCTTCTGGCAGCTCCTACGAGCAGTACTTC. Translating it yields CASSSSGSSYEQYF.

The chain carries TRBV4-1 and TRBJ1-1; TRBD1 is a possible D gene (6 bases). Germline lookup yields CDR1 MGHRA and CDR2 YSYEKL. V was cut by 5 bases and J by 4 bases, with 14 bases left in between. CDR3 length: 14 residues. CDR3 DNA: TGCGCCAGCAGCAAAAACCAGGGGTCCACTGAAGCTTTCTTT. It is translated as CASSKNQGSTEAFF.

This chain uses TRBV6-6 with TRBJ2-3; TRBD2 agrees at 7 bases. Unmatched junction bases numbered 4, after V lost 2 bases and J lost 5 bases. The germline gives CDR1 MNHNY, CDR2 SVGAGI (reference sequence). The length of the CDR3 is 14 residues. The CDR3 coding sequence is TGTGCCAGCAGTTACCGCGGGAGCGGAGATACGCAGTATTTT. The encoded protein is CASSYRGSGDTQYF.

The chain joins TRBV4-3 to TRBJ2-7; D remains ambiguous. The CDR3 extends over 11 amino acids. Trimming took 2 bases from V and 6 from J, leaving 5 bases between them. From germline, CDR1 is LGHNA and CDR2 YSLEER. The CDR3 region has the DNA TGCGCCAGCAGCCAACTGGGCGAGCAGTACTTC. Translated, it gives CASSQLGEQYF.

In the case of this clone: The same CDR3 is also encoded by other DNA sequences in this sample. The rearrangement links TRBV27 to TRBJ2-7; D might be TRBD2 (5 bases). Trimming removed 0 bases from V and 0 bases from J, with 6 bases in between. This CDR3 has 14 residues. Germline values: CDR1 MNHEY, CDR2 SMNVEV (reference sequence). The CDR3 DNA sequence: TGTGCCAGCAGTTTATCAGGGAGCTCCTACGAGCAGTACTTC. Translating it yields CASSLSGSSYEQYF.

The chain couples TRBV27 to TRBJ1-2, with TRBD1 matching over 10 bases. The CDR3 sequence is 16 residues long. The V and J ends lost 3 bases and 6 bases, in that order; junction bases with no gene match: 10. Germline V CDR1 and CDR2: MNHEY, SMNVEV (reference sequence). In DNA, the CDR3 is TGTGCCAGCAGTTTCTCGGGGACAGGGGTTAGGGATGGCTACACCTTC. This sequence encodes CASSFSGTGVRDGYTF.

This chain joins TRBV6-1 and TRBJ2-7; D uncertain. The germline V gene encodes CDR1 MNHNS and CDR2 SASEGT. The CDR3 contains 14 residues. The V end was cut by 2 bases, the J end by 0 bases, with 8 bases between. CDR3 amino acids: CASSEFGDSYEQYF. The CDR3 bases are TGTGCCAGCAGTGAATTTGGGGACTCCTACGAGCAGTACTTC.

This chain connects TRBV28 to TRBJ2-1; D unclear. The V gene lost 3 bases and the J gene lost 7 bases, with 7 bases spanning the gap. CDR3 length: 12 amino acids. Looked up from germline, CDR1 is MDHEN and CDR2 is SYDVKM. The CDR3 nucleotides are TGTGCCAGCAGTTTCCGGCCGAATGAGCAGTTCTTC. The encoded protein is CASSFRPNEQFF. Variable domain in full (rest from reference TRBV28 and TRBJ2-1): DVKVTQSSRYLVKRTGEKVFLECVQDMDHENMFWYRQDPGLGLRLIYFSYDVKMKEKGDIPEGYSVSREKKERFSLILESASTNQTSMYLCASSFRPNEQFFGPGTRLTVL.

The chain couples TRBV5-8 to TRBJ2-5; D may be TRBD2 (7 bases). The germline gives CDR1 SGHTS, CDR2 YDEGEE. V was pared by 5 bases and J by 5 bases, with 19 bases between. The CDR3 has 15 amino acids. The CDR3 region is CASSPFGGAWETQYF. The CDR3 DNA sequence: TGTGCCAGCAGTCCCTTTGGGGGGGCTTGGGAGACCCAGTACTTC.